The next 17 T cell receptor beta chains were all read from a single sample in a study of beta chain features in type 1 diabetes. Overall study findings and caveats: In every one of the four CD4+ subsets, TCRB CDR3s were moderately but significantly shorter in Type 1 diabetes patients.

The antigens of these receptors remain unknown. The sequenced template was cDNA made from the entire isolated RNA. Assay: immunoSEQ multiplex PCR; the TCRdb copy retains only in-frame clones and omits some. Here the sample spans hundreds of thousands of clones, over 11% being singletons. Sequenced: naive CD4+ T cells from blood. The source is a man in his late teens or twenties with type 1 diabetes.

This clone was seen only a few times. This chain joins TRBV10-3 and TRBJ1-1, with D perhaps TRBD1 (5 bases). Germline V gene lookup returns CDR1 ENHRY and CDR2 SYGVKD. The CDR3 covers 14 residues. Trimming stripped 7 bases from V and 1 base from J, with 13 bases between. The CDR3 region has the DNA TGTGCCATCAAAAGGGGTTCCCCGAACACTGAAGCTTTCTTT. Protein: CAIKRGSPNTEAFF.

The chain is built from TRBV5-4 and TRBJ1-2; 10 bases map to TRBD1. Trimming took 4 bases from V and 4 from J; bases not matched to a gene: 7. The CDR3 extends over 15 amino acids. In germline, CDR1 is SGHNT, CDR2 YYREEE (reference sequence). This CDR3 reads CASSVGTGERYGYTF. CDR3 nucleotides: TGTGCCAGCAGCGTGGGGACAGGGGAACGCTATGGCTACACCTTC.

This clone turned up a few times. The chain links TRBV4-1 to TRBJ1-2, with D unclear. The CDR3 is 13 residues long. The germline V gene has CDR1 MGHRA and CDR2 YSYEKL. V was trimmed by 4 bases and J by 7 bases, leaving 13 bases between them. CDR3 sequence: CASSRFRERGYTF. The CDR3 nucleotides are TGCGCCAGCAGCCGATTTCGGGAGCGTGGCTACACCTTC.

As regards this clone: This sample also contains other DNA sequences that code for the same CDR3. V usage is TRBV30 and J usage is TRBJ1-1; D perhaps matches TRBD1 (5 bases). Germline values: CDR1 GTSNPN, CDR2 SVGIG (reference sequence). V lost 3 bases, J lost 4 bases, and 12 bases lay in between. The CDR3 contains 13 residues. In DNA form, the CDR3 reads TGTGCCTGGAGCAGGCAAGGGACCACTGAAGCTTTCTTT. The encoded protein is CAWSRQGTTEAFF.

The rearrangement joins TRBV28 to TRBJ2-7, with D perhaps matching TRBD2 (5 bases). Germline CDR1 reads MDHEN; CDR2 reads SYDVKM. CDR3 length equals 12 residues. V was cut by 7 bases and J by 2 bases, with 9 bases left in between. DNA of the CDR3: TGTGCCAGCAATTCCGGGACCTACGAGCAGTACTTC. Protein sequence: CASNSGTYEQYF.

This clone was recorded a few times. The rearrangement links TRBV5-1 to TRBJ2-3; D may be TRBD2 (5 bases). Germline V gives CDR1 SGHRS, CDR2 YFSETQ. This CDR3 is built from 14 residues. V lost 4 bases to trimming and J lost 2 bases, with 11 bases between them. The CDR3 spells CASSPTDFTDTQYF. The CDR3 DNA reads TGCGCCAGCAGCCCGACGGACTTCACAGATACGCAGTATTTT.

The V call is TRBV30, the J call TRBJ2-7, with 9 nucleotides matching TRBD1. The ends lost 8 bases at V and 0 bases at J; junction bases unmatched: 8. The CDR3 totals 14 residues. CDR1 GTSNPN and CDR2 SVGIG come from the germline V gene (reference sequence). CDR3 protein: CAGIGTGSSYEQYF. CDR3 sequence (DNA): TGTGCCGGGATAGGGACAGGGAGCTCCTACGAGCAGTACTTC.

The rearrangement joins TRBV11-1 to TRBJ1-1, with unresolved D. CDR1 is SGHAT, CDR2 FQDESV, per germline (reference sequence). V was cut by 5 bases and J by 1 base, with 11 bases left in between. The CDR3 sequence is 14 residues long. Here the CDR3 DNA reads TGTGCCAGCAGCCCCGGGCAGACGAACACTGAAGCTTTCTTT. It yields the protein CASSPGQTNTEAFF.

In this sample, this clone turned up a few times. This chain joins TRBV6-6 and TRBJ2-7; tentative D call: TRBD1 (6 bases). In germline, CDR1 is MNHNY, CDR2 SVGAGI (reference sequence). CDR3 length equals 13 residues. Trimming left V 4 bases short and J 3 bases short, with 10 bases between. In DNA, the CDR3 is TGTGCCAGCAGTTTCCTACAGGGCTACGAGCAGTACTTC. It translates to CASSFLQGYEQYF.

This clone was observed a handful of times. This chain connects TRBV5-4 to TRBJ2-1; a possible D gene is TRBD1 (6 bases). The V end lost 5 bases, the J end lost 4 bases, and 16 bases lay between the germline ends. CDR1 is SGHNT and CDR2 is YYREEE in the germline V gene (reference sequence). The CDR3 totals 15 residues. The CDR3 spells CASRYDRDMYNEQFF. CDR3 in DNA: TGTGCCAGCAGATATGATCGGGACATGTACAATGAGCAGTTCTTC.

In this sample, this clone turned up a few times. This chain uses TRBV25-1 with TRBJ1-2; no definite D call. With 4 bases removed from V and 7 bases from J, the gap between germline ends came to 16 bases. Per germline, CDR1 MGHDK and CDR2 SYGVNS. The CDR3 spans 14 residues. The DNA of the CDR3 is TGTGCCAGCAGTGGGGCGGCCGCCAAGACTGGCTACACCTTC. Protein sequence: CASSGAAAKTGYTF.

This clone has more than one count but fewer than ten. The chain couples TRBV6-7 to TRBJ1-4; D ambiguous. TRBV6-7 is marked as an open reading frame, function uncertain. The V end lost 7 bases, the J end lost 7 bases, and 10 bases lay between the germline ends. The length of the CDR3 is 12 residues. CDR3 amino acids: CASNPISEKLFF. Here the CDR3 DNA reads TGTGCCAGCAACCCAATAAGTGAAAAACTGTTTTTT.

This clone has just a few counts. This sequence joins TRBV15 and TRBJ2-7, with TRBD1 identical over 7 bases. Germline V gives CDR1 LNHNV, CDR2 YYDKDF (reference sequence). V shed 4 bases, J shed 6 bases, and the junction held 15 bases outside the gene matches. The CDR3 has 16 amino acids. CDR3 loop: CATSKGDTGAVGEQYF. The CDR3 DNA is TGTGCCACCAGCAAAGGGGACACAGGGGCGGTAGGCGAGCAGTACTTC.

Turning to this clone: This same CDR3 is encoded by further DNA sequences in the sample. The chain employs TRBV9 and TRBJ2-3; D gene uncertain. The CDR3 covers 12 residues. CDR1 is SGDLS, CDR2 YYNGEE, per germline. Trimming stripped 4 bases from V and 6 bases from J, with 9 bases between. CDR3 sequence: CASSPSADTQYF. The CDR3 nucleotides are TGTGCCAGCAGCCCCTCGGCGGATACGCAGTATTTT.

This clone was found a few times. CDR3 in DNA: TGTGCCAGCAGCCAAGATTGGGAACGGACCCAGTACTTC. Protein sequence: CASSQDWERTQYF. The rearrangement uses TRBV14 and TRBJ2-5; D call uncertain. The CDR3 covers 13 residues. Germline lookup yields CDR1 SGHDN and CDR2 FVKESK. V gave up 0 bases and J gave up 7 bases, with 9 bases separating them.

The rearrangement joins TRBV18 to TRBJ2-7, with D tentatively TRBD1 (6 bases). This CDR3 has 15 residues. V was clipped by 2 bases and J by 2 bases, with 13 bases between them. The germline gives CDR1 KGHSH, CDR2 LQKENI. The CDR3 reads CASSPGGGQTYEQYF. The CDR3 DNA follows: TGTGCCAGCTCACCAGGTGGAGGACAGACCTACGAGCAGTACTTC. The whole variable domain, filled in from reference TRBV18 and TRBJ2-7, reads NAGVMQNPRHLVRRRGQEARLRCSPMKGHSHVYWYRQLPEEGLKFMVYLQKENIIDESGMPKERFSAEFPKEGPSILRIQQVVRGDSAAYFCASSPGGGQTYEQYFGPGTRLTVT.

A few counts support this clone. The chain is built from TRBV27 and TRBJ1-1, with D maybe TRBD1 (5 bases). The CDR3 is 14 residues long. The V end lost 3 bases, the J end lost 7 bases, and 15 bases lay between the germline ends. In germline, CDR1 is MNHEY, CDR2 SMNVEV (reference sequence). The CDR3 loop reads CASSLGGALVEAFF. CDR3 DNA sequence: TGTGCCAGCAGTTTGGGAGGGGCCCTAGTTGAAGCTTTCTTT.